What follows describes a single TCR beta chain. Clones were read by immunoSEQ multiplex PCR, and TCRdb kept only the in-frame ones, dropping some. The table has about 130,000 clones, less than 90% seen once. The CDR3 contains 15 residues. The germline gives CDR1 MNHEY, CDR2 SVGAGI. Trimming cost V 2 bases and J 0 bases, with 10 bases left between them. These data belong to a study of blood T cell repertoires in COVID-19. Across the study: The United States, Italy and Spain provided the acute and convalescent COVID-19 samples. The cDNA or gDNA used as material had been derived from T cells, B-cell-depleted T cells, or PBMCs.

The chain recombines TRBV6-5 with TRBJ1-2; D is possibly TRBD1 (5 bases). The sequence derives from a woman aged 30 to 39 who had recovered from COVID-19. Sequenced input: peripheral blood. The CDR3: CASSYRRQTNYGYTF. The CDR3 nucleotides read TGTGCCAGCAGTTACCGCCGACAGACTAACTATGGCTACACCTTC.